These 28 T cell receptor beta chains came from one sample sequenced in a study of CD8 T cells in ankylosing spondylitis. TCRdb itself ran the 5' RACE reads through MiXCR, one entry per CDR3 protein. The sample includes 200,000 or so distinct CDR3 sequences, under 15% of them seen just once. The sequencing input was blood, either unsorted or a sorted T cell fraction (not recorded which). The receptors derive from a female donor with ankylosing spondylitis or in good health (not recorded which).

The chain is built from TRBV20-1 and TRBJ2-3; TRBD1 matches at 9 bases. CDR3 size: 14 residues. J lost 3 bases, V lost 4 bases, and 5 bases had no gene match. Germline V CDR1 and CDR2: DFQATT, SNEGSKA (reference sequence). CDR3 DNA sequence: TGCAGTGCTACCGGGACAGGGCGTACAGATACGCAGTATTTT. Residues: CSATGTGRTDTQYF.

This clonotype has only a few counts. The genes are TRBV12-3 or TRBV12-4 and TRBJ2-5; 10 bases fit TRBD2. Losses at the gene ends were 0 bases for V and 4 bases for J; bases not matched to a gene: 2. The length of the CDR3 is 15 residues. This chain's CDR3 is CASSLARLAGETQYF. DNA for the CDR3: TGTGCCAGCAGTTTAGCGCGACTAGCGGGAGAGACCCAGTACTTC.

This clonotype was recorded a few times. This rearrangement joins TRBV29-1 to TRBJ1-1, with D hard to call. CDR1 and CDR2 (germline): SQVTM, ANQGSEA. V gave up 7 bases and J gave up 1 base, with 10 bases separating them. There are 12 residues in the CDR3. This CDR3 reads CSAVRGNTEAFF. The DNA of the CDR3 is TGCAGCGCTGTCCGGGGGAACACTGAAGCTTTCTTT.

This clonotype was counted many times. This chain links TRBV5-6 with TRBJ2-7; D might be TRBD1 (5 bases). Germline lookup yields CDR1 SGHDT and CDR2 YYEEEE. The germline V and J ends were trimmed by 3 bases and 1 base, with 8 bases remaining between them. This CDR3 region has 13 residues. This chain's CDR3 is CASSSTVSYEQYF. CDR3 coding DNA: TGTGCCAGCAGCTCGACAGTGTCCTACGAGCAGTACTTC.

The J gene is TRBJ2-5, the V gene TRBV11-3, with D possibly matching TRBD2 (5 bases). Germline values: CDR1 SGHNT, CDR2 YENEEA. This CDR3 is 15 amino acids long. Deletions cut 5 bases from V and 4 bases from J, with 17 bases between. The DNA of the CDR3 is TGTGCCAGCAGCCCCGGGGAGTTTGCTATAGAGACCCAGTACTTC. Residues: CASSPGEFAIETQYF.

In this sample, this clonotype turned up many times. The rearrangement uses TRBV11-1 and TRBJ2-1; D may match TRBD1 or TRBD2 (6 bases each). CDR1 is SGHAT and CDR2 is FQDESV in the germline V gene (reference sequence). Trimming pared 0 bases from V and 5 bases from J, leaving 11 bases between. The CDR3 is 15 residues long. CDR3 in amino acids: CASSLARGLNNEQFF. Written as DNA, the CDR3 is TGTGCCAGCAGCTTAGCCAGGGGACTCAACAATGAGCAGTTCTTC.

Remarks on this clonotype: Since a much larger clone is just one base distant, this may be a read error. The CDR3 ends on some other residue instead of the conserved phenylalanine or tryptophan, so this is likely a read error. The chain carries TRBV5-6 and TRBJ2-4; D may match TRBD1 or TRBD2 (5 bases each). V was shortened by 0 bases and J by 5 bases, with 9 bases between the two germline ends. CDR3 length: 14 residues. The germline gives CDR1 SGHDT, CDR2 YYEEEE. The DNA of the CDR3 is TGTGCCAGCAGCTTGGAAGGGACCCAAAACATTCAGTACTCC. Protein: CASSLEGTQNIQYS.

A word on this clonotype: A much larger clone is a single base away; this may be a read error. V usage is TRBV28 and J usage is TRBJ2-1; tentatively, D is TRBD2 (6 bases). The CDR3 has 16 residues. Germline V gene sequence: CDR1 MDHEN, CDR2 SYDVKM. DNA for the CDR3: TGTGCCGGAGCCCCGGGCGGGGTAAGCTCCTACAATGAGCAGTCCTTC. Translated, it gives CAGAPGGVSSYNEQSF.

The chain combines TRBV12-3 or TRBV12-4 with TRBJ1-5, with D tentatively TRBD1 (5 bases). The CDR3 is 14 amino acids. The V end was cut by 4 bases, the J end by 4 bases, with 11 bases between. The CDR3 DNA reads TGTGCCAGCAGTTCGGGGTGGGGGAATCAGCCCCAGCATTTT. As protein: CASSSGWGNQPQHF.

This clonotype was counted ten times or more. The chain is built from TRBV6-1 and TRBJ2-7; maybe TRBD2 (6 bases). Germline assignment: CDR1 MNHNS and CDR2 SASEGT. The V and J ends lost 6 bases and 1 base respectively, with 13 bases between them. There are 14 residues in the CDR3. The CDR3 spells CASREGPQSYEQYF. The CDR3 DNA follows: TGTGCCAGCAGGGAGGGTCCCCAATCCTACGAGCAGTACTTC.

This rearrangement joins TRBV5-1 to TRBJ2-1; TRBD2 agrees at 13 bases. Germline values: CDR1 SGHRS, CDR2 YFSETQ. There are 17 residues in the CDR3. Trimming removed 3 bases from V and 0 bases from J; junction bases left unmatched: 3. The CDR3 DNA sequence: TGCGCCAGCAGCTCTGGACTAGCGGGAGCCTCCTACAATGAGCAGTTCTTC. This codes for CASSSGLAGASYNEQFF. Filled out from reference TRBV5-1 and TRBJ2-1, the complete variable domain reads KAGVTQTPRYLIKTRGQQVTLSCSPISGHRSVSWYQQTPGQGLQFLFEYFSETQRNKGNFPGRFSGRQFSNSRSEMNVSTLELGDSALYLCASSSGLAGASYNEQFFGPGTRLTVL.

This clonotype was found many times. The chain recombines TRBV20-1 with TRBJ2-3; 10 nucleotides match TRBD2. The ends lost 2 bases at V and 3 bases at J; junction bases unmatched: 14. The CDR3 covers 18 residues. The germline V gene encodes CDR1 DFQATT and CDR2 SNEGSKA (reference sequence). Here the CDR3 reads CSARSSGGLAGATDTQYF. CDR3 nucleotides: TGCAGTGCTAGATCATCAGGCGGGCTAGCGGGAGCTACAGATACGCAGTATTTT.

This clonotype was observed a few times. Compared with germline, one end of the junction differs, possibly owing to a read error. This chain links TRBV7-2 with TRBJ1-1; the D gene is possibly TRBD1 (5 bases). Looked up from germline, CDR1 is SGHTA and CDR2 is FQGNSA. The CDR3 contains 13 residues. The CDR3 loop reads CASSLAGVTETFF. In DNA form, the CDR3 reads TGTGCCAGCAGCTTAGCGGGGGTTACTGAAACTTTCTTT.

Note on this clonotype: A read error may explain this, as a much larger clone is one base away. The chain joins TRBV5-1 to TRBJ1-5; possibly TRBD1 for D (5 bases). Germline V gene sequence: CDR1 SGHRS, CDR2 YFSETQ. This CDR3 is built from 14 residues. The CDR3: CPSSLGRDNQPQHF. The CDR3 region has the DNA TGCCCCAGCAGCTTGGGCAGGGACAATCAGCCCCAGCATTTT.

The chain links TRBV11-2 to TRBJ2-7; weak D call: TRBD1 (6 bases). Per the germline V gene, CDR1 is SGHAT and CDR2 is FQNNGV. Trimming removed 3 bases from V and 3 bases from J, with 15 bases in between. The CDR3 spans 15 residues. The CDR3 DNA reads as TGTGCCAGCAGCTTGGGGGCAGGATCCAACTACGAGCAGTACTTC. It translates to CASSLGAGSNYEQYF.

This clonotype came up many times. V gene TRBV6-5 combines with J gene TRBJ2-1, with 8 nucleotides matching TRBD1. V gave up 0 bases and J gave up 6 bases; unmatched junction bases: 7. The germline CDR1 and CDR2 sequences are MNHEY and SVGAGI. The CDR3 spans 16 residues. In nucleotides, the CDR3 is TGTGCCAGCAGTTACTCGTCAGGGGGCGCGTCCAATGAGCAGTTCTTC. Protein product: CASSYSSGGASNEQFF.

This clonotype was counted ten times or more. The germline gene is not matched at one end of the junction; a read error may be the cause. J is TRBJ1-5 and V is TRBV5-1; the D is unclear. Per the germline V gene, CDR1 is SGHRS and CDR2 is YFSETQ. The CDR3 has 14 residues. The DNA of the CDR3 is TGTGCCAGCAGTTTAACTGGGAGCAATCAGCCCCAGCATTTT. Protein sequence: CASSLTGSNQPQHF.

This clonotype was observed a handful of times. V usage is TRBV28 and J usage is TRBJ1-3; D gene ambiguous. CDR3 length: 14 amino acids. V lost 6 bases and J lost 3, with 12 bases in between. The germline gives CDR1 MDHEN, CDR2 SYDVKM. The CDR3 DNA sequence: TGTGCCAGCAGAGGCTCGGGGTATGGAAACACCATATATTTT. It encodes CASRGSGYGNTIYF. Full variable domain (missing parts from reference TRBV28 and TRBJ1-3): DVKVTQSSRYLVKRTGEKVFLECVQDMDHENMFWYRQDPGLGLRLIYFSYDVKMKEKGDIPEGYSVSREKKERFSLILESASTNQTSMYLCASRGSGYGNTIYFGEGSWLTVV.

The chain recombines TRBV5-4 with TRBJ2-1, with D unresolved. Looked up from germline, CDR1 is SGHNT and CDR2 is YYREEE (reference sequence). The CDR3 contains 16 residues. V gave up 0 bases and J gave up 2 bases, with 12 bases separating them. The CDR3 bases are TGTGCCAGCAGCTTGGGGACCCCGAGACCCTACAATGAGCAGTTCTTC. It codes for CASSLGTPRPYNEQFF.

The rearrangement links TRBV21-1 to TRBJ1-2. TRBV21-1 corresponds to a pseudogene. This CDR3 is built from 16 residues. In nucleotides, the CDR3 is TGTGCCATCAGCCCTGGAGGATGGAGGTTAAACTATGGCTACACCTTC. Its translation is CAISPGGWRLNYGYTF.

Many counts were recorded for this clonotype. This chain links TRBV29-1 with TRBJ1-2; 8 positions match TRBD1. Per the germline V gene, CDR1 is SQVTM and CDR2 is ANQGSEA. The CDR3 totals 12 residues. J lost 10 bases, V lost 6 bases, and 10 bases had no gene match. CDR3 sequence reads: CSVEETGDDYTF. CDR3 in DNA: TGCAGCGTGGAGGAGACAGGGGACGACTACACCTTC.

The table lists this clonotype with a few counts. This sequence joins TRBV28 and TRBJ2-2; 10 positions match TRBD1. Trimming removed 6 bases from V and 3 bases from J; junction bases left unmatched: 10. CDR1 MDHEN and CDR2 SYDVKM come from the germline V gene. There are 17 residues in the CDR3. This CDR3 reads CASSPLPGQGHTGELFF. The CDR3 DNA follows: TGTGCCAGCAGCCCTTTACCGGGACAGGGGCACACCGGGGAGCTGTTTTTT.

V gene TRBV12-3 or TRBV12-4 combines with J gene TRBJ1-1, with 7 bases aligning to TRBD1. Trimming took 7 bases from V and 8 from J; bases not matched to a gene: 4. CDR3 size: 11 residues. Here the CDR3 reads CASTLQGEAFF. The CDR3 DNA follows: TGTGCCAGCACCCTACAGGGGGAAGCTTTCTTT.

The chain recombines TRBV11-2 with TRBJ2-7; perhaps TRBD2 as D (6 bases). The germline V gene encodes CDR1 SGHAT and CDR2 FQNNGV. V dropped 5 bases and J dropped 6 bases, with 17 bases sitting between them. The length of the CDR3 is 14 residues. The CDR3: CASSPLAKATEQYF. The CDR3 region has the DNA TGTGCCAGCAGCCCGCTAGCGAAAGCGACCGAGCAGTACTTC. The whole variable domain, filled in from reference TRBV11-2 and TRBJ2-7, reads EAGVAQSPRYKIIEKRQSVAFWCNPISGHATLYWYQQILGQGPKLLIQFQNNGVVDDSQLPKDRFSAERLKGVDSTLKIQPAKLEDSAVYLCASSPLAKATEQYFGPGTRLTVT.

This clonotype showed up just a few times. The genes are TRBV6-1 and TRBJ2-7; tentative D call: TRBD1 (7 bases). V was pared by 5 bases and J by 6 bases, with 17 bases between. This CDR3 is 14 amino acids long. Germline V gene sequence: CDR1 MNHNS, CDR2 SASEGT. Written as DNA, the CDR3 is TGTGCCAGCAGTATAAGGACAGGAGCGGGCGAGCAGTACTTC. Encoded protein: CASSIRTGAGEQYF.

This clonotype was seen more than once but under ten times. This chain uses TRBV5-4 with TRBJ2-1; 11 positions match TRBD2. The CDR3 length is 20 residues. V shed 0 bases, J shed 2 bases, and the junction held 13 bases outside the gene matches. CDR1 and CDR2 from the germline V gene are SGHNT and YYREEE (reference sequence). In DNA, the CDR3 is TGTGCCAGCAGCTTGGCCCCGGCTAGCGGGAGGTCTTCCCCCTACAATGAGCAGTTCTTC. Translation: CASSLAPASGRSSPYNEQFF.

This clonotype was seen many times. This chain links TRBV30 with TRBJ1-4; D might be TRBD1 (5 bases). This CDR3 is 13 amino acids long. The ends were cut back, 3 bases at V and 8 bases at J, with 13 bases in the middle. Germline V lookup: CDR1 GTSNPN, CDR2 SVGIG (reference sequence). In nucleotides, the CDR3 is TGTGCCTGGAGCGATACCGGGACCGAAAAACTGTTTTTT. It specifies CAWSDTGTEKLFF. The variable domain in full, completed from reference TRBV30 and TRBJ1-4, reads SQTIHQWPATLVQPVGSPLSLECTVEGTSNPNLYWYRQAAGRGLQLLFYSVGIGQISSEVPQNLSASRPQDRQFILSSKKLLLSDSGFYLCAWSDTGTEKLFFGSGTQLSVL.

The V call is TRBV18, the J call TRBJ2-7; tentative D call: TRBD1 (7 bases). V lost 4 bases and J 8 bases, leaving 15 bases between the germline ends. The germline gives CDR1 KGHSH, CDR2 LQKENI. The CDR3 length is 13 residues. The CDR3 coding sequence is TGTGCCAGCTCACTGAAGCAGGGGGGTCAGCAGTACTTC. Translation gives CASSLKQGGQQYF.